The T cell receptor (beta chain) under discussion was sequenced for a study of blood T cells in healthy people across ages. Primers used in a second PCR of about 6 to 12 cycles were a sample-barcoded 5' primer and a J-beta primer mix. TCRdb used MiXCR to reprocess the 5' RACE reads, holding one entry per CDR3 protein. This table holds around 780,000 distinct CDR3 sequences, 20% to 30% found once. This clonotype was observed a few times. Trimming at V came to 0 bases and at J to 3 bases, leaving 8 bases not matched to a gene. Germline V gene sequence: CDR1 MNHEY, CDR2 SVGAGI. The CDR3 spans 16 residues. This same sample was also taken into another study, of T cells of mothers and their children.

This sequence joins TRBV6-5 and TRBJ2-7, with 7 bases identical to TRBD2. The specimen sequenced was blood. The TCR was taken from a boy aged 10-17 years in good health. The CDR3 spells CASSYSSSGGIYEQYF. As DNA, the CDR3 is TGTGCCAGCAGTTACTCATCTTCGGGGGGAATCTACGAGCAGTACTTC.